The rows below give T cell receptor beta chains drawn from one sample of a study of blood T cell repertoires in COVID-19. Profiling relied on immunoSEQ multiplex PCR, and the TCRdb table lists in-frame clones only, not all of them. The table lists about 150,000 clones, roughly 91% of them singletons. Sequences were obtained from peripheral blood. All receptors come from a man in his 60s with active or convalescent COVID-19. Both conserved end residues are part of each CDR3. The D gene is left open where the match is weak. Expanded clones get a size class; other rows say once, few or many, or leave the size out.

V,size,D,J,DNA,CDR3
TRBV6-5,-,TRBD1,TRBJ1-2,TGTGCCAGCAGTTCCGGGACAGCTACTAACTATGGCTACACCTTC,CASSSGTATNYGYTF
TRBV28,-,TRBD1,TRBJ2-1,TGTGCCAGCAGCCCAGGGGGCCTCAATGAGCAGTTCTTC,CASSPGGLNEQFF
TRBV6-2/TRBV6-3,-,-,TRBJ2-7,TGTGCCAGCAGTTCCCTCAGGGTCAGCTCCTACGAGCAGTACTTC,CASSSLRVSSYEQYF
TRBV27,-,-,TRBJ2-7,TGTGCCAGCAGTCCTCCCGGACTATTCTTCTACGAGCAGTACTTC,CASSPPGLFFYEQYF
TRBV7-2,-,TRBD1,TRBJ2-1,TGTGCCAGCAGCTTCCGACAGGGCCCAGGGTTTGGTATTGAGCAGTTCTTC,CASSFRQGPGFGIEQFF
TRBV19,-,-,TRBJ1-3,TGTGCCAGTACGGTCGGGGTCTCTGGAAACACCATATATTTT,CASTVGVSGNTIYF
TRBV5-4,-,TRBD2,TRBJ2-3,TGTGCCAGCAGGGCGAGCGGGAGGACAGATACGCAGTATTTT,CASRASGRTDTQYF
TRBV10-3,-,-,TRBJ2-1,TGTGCCATCAGTGAGTCGGGTCCCGGGGGCGGGAGAAACAATGAGCAGTTCTTC,CAISESGPGGGRNNEQFF
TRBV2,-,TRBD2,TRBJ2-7,TGTGCCAGCAGTCACGTCACGGGTAGCGGGAGAATCTTGGACGAGCAGTACTTC,CASSHVTGSGRILDEQYF
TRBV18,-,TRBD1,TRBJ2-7,TGTGCCAGCTCAGGGACAGTCTACGAGCAGTACTTC,CASSGTVYEQYF
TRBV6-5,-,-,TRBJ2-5,TGTGCCAGCAGAGGGCTGGACAGACACCAAGAGACCCAGTACTTC,CASRGLDRHQETQYF
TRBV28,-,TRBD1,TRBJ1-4,TGTGCCAGCAGTCACAGGGGATCAACTAATGAAAAACTGTTTTTT,CASSHRGSTNEKLFF
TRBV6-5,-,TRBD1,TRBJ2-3,TGTGCCAGCAGCGTACAGGGGGCTAGCACAGATACGCAGTATTTT,CASSVQGASTDTQYF
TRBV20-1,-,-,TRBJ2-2,TGCAGTGCTAGTCTAGTGCGGGAGCTGTTTTTT,CSASLVRELFF
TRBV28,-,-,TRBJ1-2,TGTGCCAGCAGTTCCCCCGGAGGGAGGGGCAATGGCTACACCTTC,CASSSPGGRGNGYTF
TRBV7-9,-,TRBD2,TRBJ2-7,TGTGCCAGCAGCTTAGCCGGAGCGGGGGGCTACGAGCAGTACTTC,CASSLAGAGGYEQYF
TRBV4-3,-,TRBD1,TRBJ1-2,TGCGCCAGCAGCCAACGAGGGGGCTCTAACTATGGCTACACCTTC,CASSQRGGSNYGYTF
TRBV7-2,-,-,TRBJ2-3,TGTGCCAGCAGCCCGCAGGGTTCCCGCACAGATACGCAGTATTTT,CASSPQGSRTDTQYF
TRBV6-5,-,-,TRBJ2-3,TGTGCCAGCAGTTCAGGGTTGGACACGCAGTATTTT,CASSSGLDTQYF
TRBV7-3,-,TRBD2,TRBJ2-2,TGTGCCAGCAGCTCAGGACTAGCGGGAGACACCGGGGAGCTGTTTTTT,CASSSGLAGDTGELFF
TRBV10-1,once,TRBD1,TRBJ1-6,TGCGCCAGCAGTGAGTCGCCCCAGGGGGGTAGTAATTCACCCCTCCACTTT,CASSESPQGGSNSPLHF